This T cell receptor beta chain was sequenced during a study of T cells in Graves' hyperthyroidism and ophthalmopathy. The CDR3 spans 12 residues. V was pared by 7 bases and J by 4 bases, with 10 bases between. Amplification of TCR beta CDR3 regions used RNA as the template. Primed by the HTBI set, a first-round RT-PCR was run on the TCR CDR3. TCRdb ran MiXCR on the multiplex PCR reads and lists one entry per CDR3 protein. The table has 470,000 or so distinct CDR3 sequences, about a fifth seen once. This clonotype was seen many times. Sequenced input: blood. The sequence came from a man between 18 and 35 years old with Graves' hyperthyroidism. The genes are TRBV12-3 or TRBV12-4 and TRBJ1-1; D not certain. The CDR3 here is CASKEGSTEAFF. The DNA of the CDR3 is TGTGCCAGCAAGGAAGGGAGCACTGAAGCTTTCTTT.